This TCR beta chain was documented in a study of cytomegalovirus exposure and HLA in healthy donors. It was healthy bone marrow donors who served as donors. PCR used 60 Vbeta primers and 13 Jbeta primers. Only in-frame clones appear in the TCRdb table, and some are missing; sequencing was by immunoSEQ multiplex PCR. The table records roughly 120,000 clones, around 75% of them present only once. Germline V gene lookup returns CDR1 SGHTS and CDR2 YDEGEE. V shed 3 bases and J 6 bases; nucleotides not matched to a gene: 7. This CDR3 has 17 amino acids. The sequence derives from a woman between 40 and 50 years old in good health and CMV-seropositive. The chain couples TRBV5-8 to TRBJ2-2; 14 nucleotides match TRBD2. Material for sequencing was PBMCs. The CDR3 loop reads CASSSGTSGSRAGELFF. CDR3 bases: TGTGCCAGCAGCTCCGGGACTAGCGGGAGTCGGGCCGGGGAGCTGTTTTTT.